This entry describes one T cell receptor (beta chain). Its cognate antigen is unknown. The data are from a study of OX40 agonist ivuxolimab in advanced cancers. Study-level points and caveats: Antigen specificity was not determined for the expanded peripheral T cells. By week 6 at 0.1 to 3.0 mg/kg, blood CD4+ and CD8+ T cells had expanded clonally.

Data came from immunoSEQ multiplex PCR; TCRdb stores just in-frame clones and leaves some out. The sample lists 80,000 to 90,000 clones, roughly 80% occurring once. The clonotype comes from an adult with an advanced solid tumor such as melanoma, head and neck, liver or kidney cancer. The sequencing used CD4+ or CD8+ T cells sorted from blood, collected in a trial of the OX40 agonist ivuxolimab.

The CDR3 sequence: CASSVAADSSGANVLTF. The CDR3 DNA sequence: TGTGCCAGCAGCGTAGCCGCGGACAGCTCTGGGGCCAACGTCCTGACTTTC. The gene calls are TRBV9 and TRBJ2-6, with a weak D call TRBD1 (6 bases). V was cut by 0 bases and J by 0 bases, with 10 bases left in between. This CDR3 region has 17 residues. Germline-derived CDR1 and CDR2 are SGDLS and YYNGEE.